These T cell receptor beta chains were read from a single sample in a study of blood T cell repertoires in COVID-19. Clones were sequenced by immunoSEQ multiplex PCR, and TCRdb holds only the in-frame ones, with some missing. Of about 65,000 clones listed, approximately 94% are singletons. The specimen was peripheral blood. The origin of the receptors is a man aged 70 or older with active COVID-19. Both conserved end residues are part of each CDR3. The order of the fields is CDR3 protein, CDR3 DNA, clone size, D gene, V gene, J gene. A D gene is named only where the DNA matches it firmly. Not every row has a clone size; where given, it reads once, few, many or a size class.

CASSWDRKNEKLFF	TGTGCCAGCAGCTGGGACAGAAAAAATGAAAAACTGTTTTTT	.	TRBD1	TRBV11-2	TRBJ1-4
CASRKTGMNTEAFF	TGTGCCAGCCGCAAGACGGGAATGAACACTGAAGCTTTCTTT	.	.	TRBV6-5	TRBJ1-1
CASSQGFEQYF	TGTGCCAGCAGCCAGGGCTTCGAGCAGTACTTC	.	.	TRBV2	TRBJ2-7
CASSIQLQETQYF	TGTGCCAGTAGTATCCAGTTGCAAGAGACCCAGTACTTC	.	.	TRBV19	TRBJ2-5
CASSPFSGVQGTGELFF	TGTGCCAGCAGCCCATTTAGCGGGGTCCAGGGAACCGGGGAGCTGTTTTTT	.	TRBD2	TRBV7-6	TRBJ2-2
CASRGGQGNEKLFF	TGCGCCAGCAGAGGTGGACAGGGTAACGAAAAACTGTTTTTT	.	TRBD1	TRBV4-3	TRBJ1-4
CASSSWTATETQYF	TGTGCCAGCAGCTCCTGGACAGCGACGGAGACCCAGTACTTC	once	.	TRBV11-2	TRBJ2-5
CASSRRGWDYGYTF	TGTGCCAGCAGCCGCAGGGGCTGGGACTATGGCTACACCTTC	.	.	TRBV6-5	TRBJ1-2
CASRSRFYGYTF	TGTGCCAGCAGGTCGCGCTTTTATGGCTACACCTTC	.	.	TRBV27	TRBJ1-2
CASSDWAGWATGELFF	TGTGCCAGCAGTGACTGGGCAGGGTGGGCCACCGGGGAGCTGTTTTTT	.	.	TRBV6-1	TRBJ2-2
CASSLGGPGELFF	TGCGCCAGCAGCTTGGGAGGGCCCGGGGAGCTGTTTTTT	once	.	TRBV5-1	TRBJ2-2
CSVVADNEKLFF	TGCAGCGTTGTGGCGGATAATGAAAAACTGTTTTTT	.	.	TRBV29-1	TRBJ1-4